The rows below give T cell receptor beta chains drawn from one sample of a study of long-term antiretroviral therapy in people with HIV. Using immunoSEQ multiplex PCR, the repertoire was profiled, and TCRdb retains in-frame clones only, with some absent. The sample has about 10,000 clones, approximately 80% seen once; the top ten hold approximately 15%. This specimen was unsorted PBMCs, taken 0.7 years after starting antiretroviral therapy. Source of these receptors: a man aged 35-49 years with HIV. CDR3s include the opening cysteine and the closing phenylalanine or tryptophan. A D gene is named only where the DNA matches it firmly. Rows may omit the clone size; those that give it use once, few, many or a size class.

D	J	size	V	DNA	CDR3
NA	TRBJ2-7	NA	TRBV28	TGTGCCAGCAGTTCAGACGGGCCTTCAAAGAAGCAGTACTTC	CASSSDGPSKKQYF
NA	TRBJ2-5	NA	TRBV19	TGTGCCAGTATTTACCAAGAGACCCAGTACTTC	CASIYQETQYF
NA	TRBJ2-1	NA	TRBV7-3	TGTGCCAGCAGCAACCGGGACGACAATGAGCAGTTCTTC	CASSNRDDNEQFF
NA	TRBJ1-1	NA	TRBV9	TGTGCCAGCAGCGTAAAAGGGAACACTGAAGCTTTCTTT	CASSVKGNTEAFF
NA	TRBJ1-5	NA	TRBV19	TGTGCCAGTACCCAACAGAGACAGGCCAGCAATCAGCCCCAGCATTTT	CASTQQRQASNQPQHF
NA	TRBJ1-3	NA	TRBV9	TGTGCCAGCAGCGTAGGGGGTACCACCGGAAACACCATATATTTT	CASSVGGTTGNTIYF
NA	TRBJ2-7	few	TRBV28	TGTGCCAGCAGTTTCTATTCGGAAACCTACGAGCAGTACTTC	CASSFYSETYEQYF
NA	TRBJ2-7	NA	TRBV7-2	TGTGCCAGCAGCTTAGAGCCAGGTGGCTCCTACGAGCAGTACTTC	CASSLEPGGSYEQYF
NA	TRBJ2-2	NA	TRBV27	TGTGCCAGCAGTTTATTCAGGGTAGGAACCGGGGAGCTGTTTTTT	CASSLFRVGTGELFF
TRBD2	TRBJ2-1	NA	TRBV28	TGTGCCAGCAGTTTTAGCGGGGGTCGCTCCCACAATGAGCAGTTCTTC	CASSFSGGRSHNEQFF
TRBD2	TRBJ2-7	NA	TRBV6-5	TGTGCCAGCAGCACCGGGACTAGCGTTTACTACGAGCAGTACTTC	CASSTGTSVYYEQYF
NA	TRBJ2-5	NA	TRBV10-3	TGTGCCATCAGTGAGTCTCCCCCATCGTACCAAGAGACCCAGTACTTC	CAISESPPSYQETQYF
TRBD1	TRBJ2-2	once	TRBV15	TGTGCCACTAGGACAGGCGACACCGGGGAGCTGTTTTTT	CATRTGDTGELFF
NA	TRBJ2-1	once	TRBV28	TGTGCCAGCAGTTTGACCGGGAGAGGACAGTTCTTC	CASSLTGRGQFF
TRBD2	TRBJ2-3	once	TRBV29-1	TGCAGCGTAGCGGGACTAGCGGGAATGACTAGCACAGATACGCAGTATTTT	CSVAGLAGMTSTDTQYF
NA	TRBJ1-1	NA	TRBV6-5	TGTGCCAGCGGGGCGTTGGCCACTGAAGCTTTCTTT	CASGALATEAFF
TRBD2	TRBJ2-2	NA	TRBV10-3	TGTGCCATCAGTGACCCTAGCGGGAGCGACAACACCGGGGAGCTGTTTTTT	CAISDPSGSDNTGELFF
TRBD2	TRBJ2-3	NA	TRBV28	TGTGCCAGCAGTTCCGGACTAGCGGGGAACACAGATACGCAGTATTTT	CASSSGLAGNTDTQYF
NA	TRBJ2-7	NA	TRBV7-3	TGTGCCAGCAGCCCCTATGCTTCTTACGAGCAGTACTTC	CASSPYASYEQYF
TRBD1	TRBJ1-1	NA	TRBV5-4	TGTGCCAGCAGCTGGGCCAGGGACAGGGGTTATTTGGGAACTGAAGCTTTCTTT	CASSWARDRGYLGTEAFF
NA	TRBJ1-2	NA	TRBV7-2	TGTGCCAGCAGCCTTAGGGAGGCGAACTATGGCTACACCTTC	CASSLREANYGYTF
NA	TRBJ1-3	NA	TRBV5-1	TGCGCCAGCAGCTTAGAGACGCTCTCTGGAAACACCATATATTTT	CASSLETLSGNTIYF
TRBD1	TRBJ1-2	NA	TRBV18	TGTGCCAGCTCACGCGGGACAGGGGATACAACTAACTATGGCCACACCTTC	CASSRGTGDTTNYGHTF
NA	TRBJ2-5	NA	TRBV11-3	TGTGCCAGCAGCTTGATGGGCGGTGGTGCCCAGTACTTC	CASSLMGGGAQYF
NA	TRBJ2-1	NA	TRBV29-1	TGCAGCGTTGGTCTTGGGCAGGGATTTTTCGATGAGCAGTTCTTC	CSVGLGQGFFDEQFF
TRBD1	TRBJ2-3	medium-sized	TRBV6-4	TGTGCCAGCAGTGGACAGGGTGGGCCAGATACGCAGTATTTT	CASSGQGGPDTQYF
TRBD1	TRBJ1-1	once	TRBV10-2	TGCGCCAGCAGACCCGGGACAGGAGGATCTGAAGCTTTCTTT	CASRPGTGGSEAFF
NA	TRBJ1-5	NA	TRBV6-5	TGTGCCAGCAGACGTCAGGGGAAGGGACCCCAGCATTTT	CASRRQGKGPQHF
NA	TRBJ2-7	NA	TRBV29-1	TGCAGCGTCCTGACAGAGCCTTACGAGCAGTACTTC	CSVLTEPYEQYF
NA	TRBJ2-1	once	TRBV28	TGTGCCAGCAGTTTGACGCGTCGGGGGAAAACCATCGGCAATGAGCAGTTCTTC	CASSLTRRGKTIGNEQFF
NA	TRBJ2-7	NA	TRBV18	TGTGCCAGCTCGCCGGGACACCTCTACGAGCAGTACTTC	CASSPGHLYEQYF
NA	TRBJ2-7	few	TRBV19	TGTGCCAGTAGTACACATATATCCACCTACGAGCAGTACTTC	CASSTHISTYEQYF
TRBD1	TRBJ1-4	NA	TRBV27	TGTGCCAGCAGTCTAACAGGGGAGTTAACTAATGAAAAACTGTTTTTT	CASSLTGELTNEKLFF
TRBD1	TRBJ2-3	NA	TRBV28	TGTGCCAGCAGTCCTTGGGGACAGAGGGGCACAGATACGCAGTATTTT	CASSPWGQRGTDTQYF
NA	TRBJ2-7	NA	TRBV2	TGTGCCAGCAGTGAATTTTCCAGTCCTGGGACTCACTACGAGCAGTACTTC	CASSEFSSPGTHYEQYF
TRBD2	TRBJ2-7	NA	TRBV7-9	TGTGCCACCAAAACTACGACTAGCGGGAGATCCTACGAGCAGTACTTC	CATKTTTSGRSYEQYF
NA	TRBJ2-4	NA	TRBV7-9	TGTGCCAGCAGCTCAAAGACAGGGACTTTAGCCAAAAACATTCAGTACTTC	CASSSKTGTLAKNIQYF
NA	TRBJ2-5	NA	TRBV7-9	TGTGCCAGCAGCTTCCAGTGGGAGACCCAGTACTTC	CASSFQWETQYF
NA	TRBJ2-7	NA	TRBV28	TGTGCCAGCCATGACAGAATTTACGAGCAGTACTTC	CASHDRIYEQYF
TRBD1	TRBJ2-7	NA	TRBV5-4	TGTGCCAGCAGCCGGGACAGCCACTCCTACGAGCAGTACTTC	CASSRDSHSYEQYF
NA	TRBJ2-3	NA	TRBV28	TGTGCCAGCAGGAGCCTAGCCGTGGGCACAGATACGCAGTATTTT	CASRSLAVGTDTQYF
NA	TRBJ1-2	NA	TRBV28	TGTGCCAGCAGTTTGCCAGGGGATTTTTATGGCTACACCTTC	CASSLPGDFYGYTF
NA	TRBJ2-1	once	TRBV19	TGTGCCAGTAGTACCGCGCTGTACAATGAGCAGTTCTTC	CASSTALYNEQFF
NA	TRBJ1-2	NA	TRBV9	TGTGCCAGCAGCGTAAACCCTGGCCTGGACGGGATAAATGGCTACACCTTC	CASSVNPGLDGINGYTF
TRBD1	TRBJ2-7	NA	TRBV5-4	TGTGCCAGCAGTCATACAGGGGGAAGCTACGAGCAGTACTTC	CASSHTGGSYEQYF
NA	TRBJ2-7	NA	TRBV7-2	TGTGCCAGCAGCTTATCAGGATACTACGAGCAGTACTTC	CASSLSGYYEQYF
NA	TRBJ2-1	NA	TRBV6-1	TGTGCCAGCAGTGTACGAGACAGGAGCTCCTACAATGAGCAGTTCTTC	CASSVRDRSSYNEQFF
NA	TRBJ2-2	once	TRBV5-6	TGTGCCAGCAGCCGGCCGCACGGGTACACCGGGGAGCTGTTTTTT	CASSRPHGYTGELFF
NA	TRBJ1-4	NA	TRBV7-8	TGTGCCAGCAGCTTATTAAGGGGGTCCCAGGAAAAACTGTTTTTT	CASSLLRGSQEKLFF
NA	TRBJ2-3	NA	TRBV9	TGTGCCAGCAGCGTAGATACCACAGATACGCAGTATTTT	CASSVDTTDTQYF
TRBD2	TRBJ2-2	NA	TRBV6-1	TGTGCCAGCAGTGCCCGGGGGAGCGGGGTGTATAGCGGGGAGCTGTTTTTT	CASSARGSGVYSGELFF
NA	TRBJ2-7	NA	TRBV9	TGTGCCAGCAGCGTAGCCTTAGGCGAGCAGTACTTC	CASSVALGEQYF
NA	TRBJ2-7	NA	TRBV5-6	TGTGCCAGCAGCAAGGGATTCCGCTACGAGCAGTACTTC	CASSKGFRYEQYF
TRBD2	TRBJ2-7	NA	TRBV27	TGTGCCAGCACCCCAGGTACGCGGGAGGAGGACGAGCAGTACTTC	CASTPGTREEDEQYF